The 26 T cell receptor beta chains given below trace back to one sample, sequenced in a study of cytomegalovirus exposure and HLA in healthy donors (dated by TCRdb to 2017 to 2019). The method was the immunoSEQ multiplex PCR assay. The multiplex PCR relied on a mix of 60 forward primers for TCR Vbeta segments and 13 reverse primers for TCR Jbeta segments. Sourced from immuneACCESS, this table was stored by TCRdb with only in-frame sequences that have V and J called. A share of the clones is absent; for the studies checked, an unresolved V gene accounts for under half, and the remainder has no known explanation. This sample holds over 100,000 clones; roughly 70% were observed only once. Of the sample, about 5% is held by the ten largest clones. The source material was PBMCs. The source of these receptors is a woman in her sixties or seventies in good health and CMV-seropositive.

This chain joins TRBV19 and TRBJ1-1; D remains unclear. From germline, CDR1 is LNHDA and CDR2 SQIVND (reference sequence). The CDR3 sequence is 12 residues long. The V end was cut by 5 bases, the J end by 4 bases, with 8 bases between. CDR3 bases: TGTGCCAGTAGTCTCGGTTTCACTGAAGCTTTCTTT. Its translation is CASSLGFTEAFF.

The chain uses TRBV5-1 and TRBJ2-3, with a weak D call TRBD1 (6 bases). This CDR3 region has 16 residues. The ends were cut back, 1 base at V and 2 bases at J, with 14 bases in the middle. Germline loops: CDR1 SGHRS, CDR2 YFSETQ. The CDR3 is CASSLTGRYSTDTQYF. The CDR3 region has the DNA TGCGCCAGCAGCTTGACAGGGCGTTACTCCACAGATACGCAGTATTTT.

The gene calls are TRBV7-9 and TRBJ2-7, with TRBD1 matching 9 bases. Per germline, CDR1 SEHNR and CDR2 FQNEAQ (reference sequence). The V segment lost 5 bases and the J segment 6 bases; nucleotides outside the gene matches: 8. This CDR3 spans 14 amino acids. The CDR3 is CASSPTDRGGEQYF. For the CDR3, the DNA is TGTGCCAGCAGCCCGACGGACAGGGGTGGCGAGCAGTACTTC.

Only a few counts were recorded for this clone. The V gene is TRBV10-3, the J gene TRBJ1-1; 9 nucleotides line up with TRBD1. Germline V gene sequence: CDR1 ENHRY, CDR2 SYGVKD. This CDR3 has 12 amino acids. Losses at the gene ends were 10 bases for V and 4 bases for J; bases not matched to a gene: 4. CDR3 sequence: CATGTGSTEAFF. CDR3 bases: TGTGCCACCGGGACAGGGAGCACTGAAGCTTTCTTT.

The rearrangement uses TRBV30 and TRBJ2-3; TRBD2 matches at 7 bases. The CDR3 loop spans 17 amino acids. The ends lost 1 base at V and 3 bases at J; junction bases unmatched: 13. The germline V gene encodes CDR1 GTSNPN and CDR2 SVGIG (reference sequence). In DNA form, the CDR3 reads TGTGCCTGGAGTGGGCGGCGGGGGTCGGGAGGAACAGATACGCAGTATTTT. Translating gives CAWSGRRGSGGTDTQYF.

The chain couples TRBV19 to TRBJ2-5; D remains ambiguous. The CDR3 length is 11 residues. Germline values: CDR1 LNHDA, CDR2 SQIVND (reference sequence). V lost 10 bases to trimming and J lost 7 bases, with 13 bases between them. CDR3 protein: CATRFLGTQYF. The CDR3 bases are TGTGCCACGAGATTTCTTGGGACCCAGTACTTC.

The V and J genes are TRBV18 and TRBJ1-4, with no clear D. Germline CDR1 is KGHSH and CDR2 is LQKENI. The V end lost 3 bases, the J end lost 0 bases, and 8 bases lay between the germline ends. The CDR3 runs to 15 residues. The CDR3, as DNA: TGTGCCAGCTCACCCCGGGGTTCAACTAATGAAAAACTGTTTTTT. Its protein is CASSPRGSTNEKLFF. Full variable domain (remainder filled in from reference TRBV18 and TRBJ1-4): NAGVMQNPRHLVRRRGQEARLRCSPMKGHSHVYWYRQLPEEGLKFMVYLQKENIIDESGMPKERFSAEFPKEGPSILRIQQVVRGDSAAYFCASSPRGSTNEKLFFGSGTQLSVL.

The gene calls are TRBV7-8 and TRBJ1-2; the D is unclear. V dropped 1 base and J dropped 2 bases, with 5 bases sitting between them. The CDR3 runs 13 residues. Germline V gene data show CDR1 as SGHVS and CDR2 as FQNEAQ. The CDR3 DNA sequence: TGTGCCAGCAGCTTAGAACGGAACTATGGCTACACCTTC. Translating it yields CASSLERNYGYTF.

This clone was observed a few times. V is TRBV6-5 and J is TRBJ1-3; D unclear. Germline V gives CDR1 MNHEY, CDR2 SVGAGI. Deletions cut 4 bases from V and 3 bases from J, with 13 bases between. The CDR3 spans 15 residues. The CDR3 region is CASSLGLGGGNTIYF. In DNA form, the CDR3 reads TGTGCCAGCAGTTTAGGGTTGGGAGGTGGAAACACCATATATTTT.

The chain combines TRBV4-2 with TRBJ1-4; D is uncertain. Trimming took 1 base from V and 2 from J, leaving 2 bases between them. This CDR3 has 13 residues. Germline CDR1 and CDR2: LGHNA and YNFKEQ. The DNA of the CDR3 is TGTGCCAGCAGCCAAGCTACTAATGAAAAACTGTTTTTT. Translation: CASSQATNEKLFF.

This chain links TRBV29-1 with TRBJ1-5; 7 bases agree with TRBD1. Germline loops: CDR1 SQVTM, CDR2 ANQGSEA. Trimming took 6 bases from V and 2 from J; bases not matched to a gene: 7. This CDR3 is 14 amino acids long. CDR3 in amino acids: CSVAKGTGNQPQHF. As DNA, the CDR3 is TGCAGCGTCGCCAAGGGGACAGGCAATCAGCCCCAGCATTTT.

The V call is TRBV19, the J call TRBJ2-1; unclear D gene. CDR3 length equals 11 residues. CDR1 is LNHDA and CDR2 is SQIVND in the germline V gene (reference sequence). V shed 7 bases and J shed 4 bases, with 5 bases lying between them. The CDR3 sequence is CASNSYNEQFF. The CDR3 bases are TGTGCCAGTAATAGTTACAATGAGCAGTTCTTC.

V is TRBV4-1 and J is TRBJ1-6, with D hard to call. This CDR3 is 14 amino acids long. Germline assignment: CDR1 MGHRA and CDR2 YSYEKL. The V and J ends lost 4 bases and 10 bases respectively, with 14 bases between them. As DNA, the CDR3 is TGCGCCAGCAGCCCCCGAGGATCAGAATCACCCCTCCACTTT. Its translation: CASSPRGSESPLHF.

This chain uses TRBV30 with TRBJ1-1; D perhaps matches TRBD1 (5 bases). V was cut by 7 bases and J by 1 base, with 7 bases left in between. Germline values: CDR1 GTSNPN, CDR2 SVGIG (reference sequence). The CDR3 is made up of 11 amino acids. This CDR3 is CAYTGNTEAFF. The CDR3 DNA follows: TGTGCCTACACAGGGAACACTGAAGCTTTCTTT. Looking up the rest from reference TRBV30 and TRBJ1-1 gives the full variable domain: SQTIHQWPATLVQPVGSPLSLECTVEGTSNPNLYWYRQAAGRGLQLLFYSVGIGQISSEVPQNLSASRPQDRQFILSSKKLLLSDSGFYLCAYTGNTEAFFGQGTRLTVV.

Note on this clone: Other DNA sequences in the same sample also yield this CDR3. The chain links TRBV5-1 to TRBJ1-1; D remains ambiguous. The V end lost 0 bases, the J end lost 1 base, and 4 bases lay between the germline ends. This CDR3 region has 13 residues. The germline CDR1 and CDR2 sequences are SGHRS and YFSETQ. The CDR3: CASSLAGNTEAFF. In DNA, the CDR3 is TGCGCCAGCAGCTTGGCGGGGAACACTGAAGCTTTCTTT.

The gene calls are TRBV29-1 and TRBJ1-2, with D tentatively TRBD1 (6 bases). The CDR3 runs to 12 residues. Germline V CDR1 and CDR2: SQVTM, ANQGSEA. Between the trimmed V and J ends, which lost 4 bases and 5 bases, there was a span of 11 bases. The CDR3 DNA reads TGCAGCGTTGCCTGGGGGCCGTATGGCTACACCTTC. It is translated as CSVAWGPYGYTF.

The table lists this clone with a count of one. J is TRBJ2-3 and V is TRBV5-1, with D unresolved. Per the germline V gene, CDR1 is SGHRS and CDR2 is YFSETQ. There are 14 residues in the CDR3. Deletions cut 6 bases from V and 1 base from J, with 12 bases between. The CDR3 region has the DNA TGCGCCAGCATGACTGATCTAGGCACAGATACGCAGTATTTT. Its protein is CASMTDLGTDTQYF.

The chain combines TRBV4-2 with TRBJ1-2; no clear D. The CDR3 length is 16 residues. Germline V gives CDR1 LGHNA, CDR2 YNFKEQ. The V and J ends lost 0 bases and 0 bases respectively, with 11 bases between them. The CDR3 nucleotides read TGTGCCAGCAGCCAAGAACGAGGGCTTACTAACTATGGCTACACCTTC. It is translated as CASSQERGLTNYGYTF.

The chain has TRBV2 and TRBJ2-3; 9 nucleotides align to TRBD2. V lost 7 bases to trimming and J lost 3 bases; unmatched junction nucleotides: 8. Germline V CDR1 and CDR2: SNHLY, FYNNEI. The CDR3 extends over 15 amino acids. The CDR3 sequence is CASKVTAGGTDTQYF. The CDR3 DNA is TGTGCCAGCAAGGTAACAGCGGGGGGAACAGATACGCAGTATTTT.

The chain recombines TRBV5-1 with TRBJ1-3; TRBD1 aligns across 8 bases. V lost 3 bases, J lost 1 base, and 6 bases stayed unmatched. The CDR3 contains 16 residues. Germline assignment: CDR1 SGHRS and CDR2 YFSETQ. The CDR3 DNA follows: TGCGCCAGCAGCTCCGGACAGGGCACTTCTGGAAACACCATATATTTT. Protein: CASSSGQGTSGNTIYF.

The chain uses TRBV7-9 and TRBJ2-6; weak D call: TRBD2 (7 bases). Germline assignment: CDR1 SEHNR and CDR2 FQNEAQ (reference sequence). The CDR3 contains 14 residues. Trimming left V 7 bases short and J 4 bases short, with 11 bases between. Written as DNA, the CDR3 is TGTGCCAGCATCGGGGGGCCCGGGGCCAACGTCCTGACTTTC. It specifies CASIGGPGANVLTF.

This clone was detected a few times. The CDR3 loop is CASSFDRVETQYF. CDR3 bases: TGTGCCAGCAGCTTTGACAGGGTTGAGACCCAGTACTTC. The chain joins TRBV11-1 to TRBJ2-5; the match to TRBD1 covers 7 bases. V lost 3 bases and J lost 5; bases outside the gene matches: 3. Germline CDR1 and CDR2: SGHAT and FQDESV (reference sequence). This CDR3 contains 13 residues.

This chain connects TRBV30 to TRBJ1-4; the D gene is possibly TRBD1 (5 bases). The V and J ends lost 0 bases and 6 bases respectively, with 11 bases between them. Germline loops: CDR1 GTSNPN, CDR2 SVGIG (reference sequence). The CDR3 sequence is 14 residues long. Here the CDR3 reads CAWSVLDNDEKLFF. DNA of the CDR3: TGTGCCTGGAGTGTCTTGGACAACGATGAAAAACTGTTTTTT.

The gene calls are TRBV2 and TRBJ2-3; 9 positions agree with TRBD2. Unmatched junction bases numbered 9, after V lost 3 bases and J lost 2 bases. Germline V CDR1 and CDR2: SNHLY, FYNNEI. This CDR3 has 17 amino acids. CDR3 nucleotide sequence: TGTGCCAGCAGTGAGGATAGCGGGGGTTTCCTCACAGATACGCAGTATTTT. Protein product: CASSEDSGGFLTDTQYF.

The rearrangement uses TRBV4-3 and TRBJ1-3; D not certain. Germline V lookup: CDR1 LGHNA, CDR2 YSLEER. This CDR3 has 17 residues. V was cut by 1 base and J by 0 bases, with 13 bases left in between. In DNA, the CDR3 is TGCGCCAGCAGCCAAGGGGCCCAAAAGAGCTCTGGAAACACCATATATTTT. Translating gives CASSQGAQKSSGNTIYF.

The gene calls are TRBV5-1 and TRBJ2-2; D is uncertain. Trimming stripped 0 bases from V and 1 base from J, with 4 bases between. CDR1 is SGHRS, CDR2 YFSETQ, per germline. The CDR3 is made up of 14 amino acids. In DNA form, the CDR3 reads TGCGCCAGCAGCTTGGGACAGAACACCGGGGAGCTGTTTTTT. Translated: CASSLGQNTGELFF.